This T cell receptor (beta chain) was recovered during a study of T cell repertoires in cytomegalovirus infection (dated by TCRdb to about 2019). Background for the entire study: The HLA type of each donor mattered for the analysis, because public TCR beta signatures pointed to carriage of CMV infection along with the matching HLA type.

Comment on this clonotype: The antigen this receptor binds is unknown. No per-base quality is available; no much larger clone lies one base away.

Points the paper makes about the study in general: In both this cohort and an independent cohort of some 380 donors, the cumulative frequency of public TCR beta family members distinguished carriers of CMV infection plus the relevant HLA type. The ex vivo response was dominated by HLA-C-restricted CMV-specific TCR beta clonotypes, and the single most frequent clonotype in two of eight donors was supplied by these HLA-C-restricted clonotypes.

Instrument on record: Illumina HiSeq 1500. TCRdb reran the public reads through fastp at Q25 and MiXCR, keeping productive beta chains. Each entry merges the rows of one CDR3 protein and shows their most common DNA and genes. Across this sample there are roughly 180,000 distinct CDR3 sequences, with about 30% seen only once. Approximately 30% of the sample comes from the top ten. Sequences SGHVS (CDR1) and FNYEAQ (CDR2) are obtained from the germline V gene. Including cysteine and phenylalanine, the CDR3 has 13 amino acids. The DNA shown is the 39-base CDR3, in frame from base 1. Trimming costs V 2 bases and J 8 bases, and their ends lie 7 bases apart.

The sequence derives from a human donor in good health (CMV status not recorded). Some clones in this sample may be carry-over from other donors' samples. The chain is assembled from TRBV7-6 and TRBJ1-6, with the D gene too uncertain to name. The sequenced material came from PBMCs. The CDR3 has the sequence CASSLRWDSPLHF. The DNA sequence follows: TGTGCCAGCAGCTTACGTTGGGATTCACCCCTCCACTTT.